The present T cell receptor beta chain was sequenced within a study of cytomegalovirus exposure and HLA in healthy donors. Study-wide findings and caveats: Investigators reported 150 to 200 TCR beta chains as tied to cytomegalovirus.

Trimming at V came to 4 bases and at J to 0 bases, leaving 3 bases not matched to a gene. CDR1 and CDR2 from the germline V gene are SGHNT and YYREEE (reference sequence). The CDR3 extends over 14 amino acids. Profiled with immunoSEQ multiplex PCR; TCRdb holds only in-frame clones, not every one. Among under 65,000 clones listed, 89% were seen once. In the case of this clone: Its antigen is unidentified.

Sequencing input: PBMCs. This clonotype was sampled from a woman aged 18-35 years in good health and CMV-seropositive. The chain has TRBV5-4 and TRBJ1-1, with 7 bases aligning to TRBD1. The CDR3 coding sequence is TGTGCCAGCAGCAAAGACAGGGTGAACACTGAAGCTTTCTTT. It codes for CASSKDRVNTEAFF.